This paragraph reports one TCR beta chain. The antigen is unknown. The sample is drawn from a study of a mutant IDH1 vaccine in newly diagnosed glioma. Study in general: Patients began vaccination 4-6 weeks after radiotherapy alone, or with temozolomide cycles.

The time point: week 5, during vaccination. Topical imiquimod accompanied each vaccine dose, which consisted of 300 ug of mutant IDH1 20-mer peptide. CDR1 SEHNR and CDR2 FQNEAQ come from the germline V gene (reference sequence). Unmatched junction bases numbered 10, after V lost 4 bases and J lost 4 bases. The CDR3 covers 17 residues. Measured with immunoSEQ multiplex PCR; TCRdb has only the in-frame clones, and not every one. This sample has 30,000 to 35,000 clones, with approximately 53% found just once. Study outcomes and limitations: There were vaccine-induced immune responses in approximately 95% of the patients.

This clonotype was obtained from a woman in her late teens or twenties with glioma. The V call is TRBV7-9, the J call TRBJ1-2, with 12 bases matching TRBD1. Sequencing used PBMCs, obtained from a glioma patient whose treatment included an IDH1 peptide vaccine. Here the CDR3 reads CASSWLGTGGIGYGYTF. DNA of the CDR3: TGTGCCAGCAGCTGGTTAGGGACAGGGGGCATCGGCTATGGCTACACCTTC.